The source of this T cell receptor beta chain is a study of technical replicates of blood from a handful of donors. Germline V gene data show CDR1 as MDHEN and CDR2 as SYDVKM. The CDR3 runs to 16 residues. Trimming at V came to 4 bases and at J to 3 bases, leaving 7 bases not matched to a gene. Profiled with immunoSEQ multiplex PCR; TCRdb holds only in-frame clones, not every one. The data show approximately 85,000 clones, 94% seen once. This clonotype originated in a human donor in good health. The J gene is TRBJ2-1, the V gene TRBV28; TRBD2 agrees at 9 bases. The sample taken for sequencing was T cells isolated from PBMCs. CDR3: CASSSAGTSSYNEQFF. The DNA of the CDR3 is TGTGCCAGCAGTTCAGCCGGGACTAGCAGCTACAATGAGCAGTTCTTC.